This T cell receptor (beta chain) was recovered during a study of blood T cell repertoires in COVID-19. The overall study: The analysed material was cDNA or gDNA that came from T cells, B-cell-depleted T cells, or PBMCs.

This CDR3 region has 13 residues. V was pared by 7 bases and J by 7 bases, with 4 bases of the junction left unmatched. Germline V gene data show CDR1 as MNHEY and CDR2 as SVGAGI. Generated by immunoSEQ multiplex PCR, the TCRdb table keeps only in-frame clones and is missing some. The sample yields 330,000 or so clones, about nine tenths seen once. This clone turned up a few times. Sequenced sample: peripheral blood. The source is a man aged 25-45 years with COVID-19, enrolled during active disease. V usage is TRBV6-5 and J usage is TRBJ2-1; 10 nucleotides align to TRBD1. Here the CDR3 reads CASNGQGENEQFF. The DNA for the CDR3 is TGTGCCAGCAACGGACAGGGGGAAAATGAGCAGTTCTTC.